Listed below are T cell receptor beta chains from one sample, sequenced in a study of blood T cell repertoires in COVID-19. The assay was immunoSEQ multiplex PCR, and TCRdb's table has in-frame clones only and misses some. The data show more than 75,000 clones, approximately 84% seen once. Material for sequencing was peripheral blood. The receptor set was obtained from a human donor in a cohort sampled during active COVID-19. Each CDR3 is given with its conserved first and last residue. Fields, in order: V gene, D gene, J gene, clone size, CDR3 DNA, CDR3 protein. The D gene is left open where the match is weak. Clone size, where shown, is once, few, many, or a class for clones that have expanded.

v_call: TRBV7-9; d_call: TRBD1; j_call: TRBJ2-2; clone_size: .; cdr3_nt: TGTGCCAGCAGCTTATTGAGTTGGAAGGGGGCTAAAGCGACCGGGGAGCTGTTTTTT; cdr3_aa: CASSLLSWKGAKATGELFF
v_call: TRBV7-9; d_call: .; j_call: TRBJ1-1; clone_size: .; cdr3_nt: TGTGCCAGCAGCTTAGACACCCTGAACACTGAAGCTTTCTTT; cdr3_aa: CASSLDTLNTEAFF
v_call: TRBV6-1; d_call: TRBD2; j_call: TRBJ2-1; clone_size: .; cdr3_nt: TGTGCCAGCAGTGACAGTTTTATAGCGGGGGGATCGGTTGGGGAGCAGTTCTTC; cdr3_aa: CASSDSFIAGGSVGEQFF
v_call: TRBV7-3; d_call: TRBD2; j_call: TRBJ2-3; clone_size: .; cdr3_nt: TGTGCCAGCAGCCCAGCGGGGGGCACAGATACGCAGTATTTT; cdr3_aa: CASSPAGGTDTQYF
v_call: TRBV7-6; d_call: .; j_call: TRBJ1-2; clone_size: .; cdr3_nt: TGTGCCAGCAGCTACCCATATGGACTTAATGGCTACACCTTC; cdr3_aa: CASSYPYGLNGYTF
v_call: TRBV18; d_call: TRBD1; j_call: TRBJ1-1; clone_size: .; cdr3_nt: TGTGCCAGCTCACCTATCGGGACAGGGCCCGGGAACACTGAAGCTTTCTTT; cdr3_aa: CASSPIGTGPGNTEAFF
v_call: TRBV15; d_call: TRBD2; j_call: TRBJ2-7; clone_size: .; cdr3_nt: TGTGCCACCAGCAGACGGGGGGCTAGCGGGGGTCCGGTGTACTTC; cdr3_aa: CATSRRGASGGPVYF
v_call: TRBV30; d_call: .; j_call: TRBJ1-2; clone_size: .; cdr3_nt: TGTGCCTGGAGTGTTTGGGGGCAGTATGGCTACACCTTC; cdr3_aa: CAWSVWGQYGYTF
v_call: TRBV9; d_call: .; j_call: TRBJ2-2; clone_size: .; cdr3_nt: TGTGCCAGCAGCGGGAGCTTGCTCCCTACGTACACCGGGGAGCTGTTTTTT; cdr3_aa: CASSGSLLPTYTGELFF
v_call: TRBV2; d_call: TRBD1; j_call: TRBJ2-7; clone_size: .; cdr3_nt: TGTGCCAGCAGGGGACAGGGGAGCTACGAGCAGTACTTC; cdr3_aa: CASRGQGSYEQYF
v_call: TRBV7-2; d_call: .; j_call: TRBJ1-5; clone_size: .; cdr3_nt: TGTGCCAGCAGCTTAAACCCAGGCGGGGTCGAAAATCAGCCCCAGCATTTT; cdr3_aa: CASSLNPGGVENQPQHF
v_call: TRBV18; d_call: .; j_call: TRBJ2-7; clone_size: once; cdr3_nt: TGTGCCAGCTCCCAGGCCAGAACCGACTCCTACGAGCAGTACTTC; cdr3_aa: CASSQARTDSYEQYF
v_call: TRBV28; d_call: TRBD1; j_call: TRBJ1-2; clone_size: .; cdr3_nt: TGTGCCAGCAGTTTAACCATGGGACAGACCTATGGCTACACCTTC; cdr3_aa: CASSLTMGQTYGYTF
v_call: TRBV12-3/TRBV12-4; d_call: .; j_call: TRBJ1-5; clone_size: once; cdr3_nt: TGTGCCAGCAGTTCCCTGAGGAGGCCCCAGCATTTT; cdr3_aa: CASSSLRRPQHF
v_call: TRBV5-1; d_call: TRBD2; j_call: TRBJ2-1; clone_size: .; cdr3_nt: TGCGCCAGCAGCTCCAAGACTAGCGGGGGCCCCAATGAGCAGTTCTTC; cdr3_aa: CASSSKTSGGPNEQFF
v_call: TRBV9; d_call: .; j_call: TRBJ1-5; clone_size: .; cdr3_nt: TGTGCCAGCAGCGTCTCCGTGGGGAGTCAGCCCCAGCATTTT; cdr3_aa: CASSVSVGSQPQHF